The 21 T cell receptor beta chains in this list originate from one sample, sequenced in a study of cytomegalovirus exposure and HLA in healthy donors. Data came from immunoSEQ multiplex PCR; TCRdb stores just in-frame clones and leaves some out. In the table there are some 150,000 clones, roughly 89% of which are singletons. The sample consisted of PBMCs. Source of these receptors: a woman younger than 35 in good health and CMV-seropositive.

The chain is built from TRBV2 and TRBJ2-2, with D unresolved. This CDR3 contains 15 residues. Between the trimmed V and J ends, which lost 2 bases and 0 bases, there was a span of 7 bases. Germline CDR1 and CDR2: SNHLY and FYNNEI. CDR3 sequence: CASSENGANTGELFF. CDR3 DNA sequence: TGTGCCAGCAGTGAAAACGGAGCGAACACCGGGGAGCTGTTTTTT.

This chain connects TRBV6-4 to TRBJ2-1; 10 bases are shared with TRBD1. Losses at the gene ends were 5 bases for V and 9 bases for J; bases not matched to a gene: 16. CDR1 and CDR2 from the germline V gene are MRHNA and SNTAGT. The CDR3 is 17 amino acids. The DNA of the CDR3 is TGTGCCAGCAGTCCCGCCCGCGCCGGGACAGGGGCCGTTGAGCAGTTCTTC. This sequence encodes CASSPARAGTGAVEQFF.

The V gene is TRBV5-5, the J gene TRBJ2-7, with TRBD2 matching 9 bases. CDR1 is SGHKS, CDR2 YYEKEE, per germline (reference sequence). CDR3 size: 17 residues. V lost 7 bases and J lost 1; bases outside the gene matches: 15. CDR3 sequence reads: CASRISGASGDSYEQYF. CDR3 DNA sequence: TGTGCCAGCCGGATTTCCGGGGCTAGCGGGGATTCCTACGAGCAGTACTTC. Supplemented by reference TRBV5-5 and TRBJ2-7, the full variable domain reads DAGVTQSPTHLIKTRGQQVTLRCSPISGHKSVSWYQQVLGQGPQFIFQYYEKEERGRGNFPDRFSARQFPNYSSELNVNALLLGDSALYLCASRISGASGDSYEQYFGPGTRLTVT.

CDR3 DNA: TGTGCCAGCACCCCCAACGGGGGGTCGAACACCGGGGAGCTGTTTTTT. Its protein is CASTPNGGSNTGELFF. The rearrangement uses TRBV7-2 and TRBJ2-2, with 7 bases fitting TRBD2. Germline V gives CDR1 SGHTA, CDR2 FQGNSA. The CDR3 is 16 amino acids. After removal of 7 bases from V and 0 bases from J, the junction contained 8 bases not matched to a gene.

V and J are TRBV10-2 and TRBJ1-3; D not resolved. Germline V CDR1 and CDR2: WSHSY, SAAADI. The CDR3 loop spans 15 amino acids. Trimming took 6 bases from V and 1 from J, leaving 13 bases between them. CDR3 DNA: TGCGCCAGCAGGGAAGTCCGGAGTTCTGGAAACACCATATATTTT. Translation: CASREVRSSGNTIYF.

The chain has TRBV5-6 and TRBJ2-7; D might be TRBD2 (6 bases). Trimming removed 0 bases at V and 0 bases at J, with 10 bases between. This CDR3 contains 15 residues. Germline loops: CDR1 SGHDT, CDR2 YYEEEE. CDR3 residues: CASSLGRGLSYEQYF. CDR3 bases: TGTGCCAGCAGCTTGGGACGGGGACTCTCCTACGAGCAGTACTTC.

The chain carries TRBV19 and TRBJ2-1; 8 positions agree with TRBD1. CDR1 LNHDA and CDR2 SQIVND come from the germline V gene (reference sequence). The ends lost 2 bases at V and 7 bases at J; junction bases unmatched: 10. The CDR3 is made up of 16 amino acids. Written as DNA, the CDR3 is TGTGCCAGTAGTATACGGGCAGGGGGCCCTTATAATGAGCAGTTCTTC. The encoded protein is CASSIRAGGPYNEQFF.

The rearrangement joins TRBV10-1 to TRBJ1-4; D is unclear. CDR3 length: 15 residues. V lost 5 bases and J lost 5, with 15 bases in between. Germline V gives CDR1 WNHNN, CDR2 SYGVQD (reference sequence). CDR3 sequence: CASSRPGGSNEKLFF. CDR3 bases: TGCGCCAGCAGTCGCCCCGGAGGGTCCAATGAAAAACTGTTTTTT.

The chain uses TRBV19 and TRBJ1-1; TRBD1 agrees at 8 bases. This CDR3 has 15 amino acids. V trimming: 7 bases; J trimming: 7 bases; junction bases outside the gene matches: 14. Per germline, CDR1 LNHDA and CDR2 SQIVND (reference sequence). The CDR3 DNA reads as TGTGCCAGTACGGACAGGGCCGATTATATGGTTGAAGCTTTCTTT. This gives the protein CASTDRADYMVEAFF.

This sequence joins TRBV5-1 and TRBJ2-3; no definite D call. The CDR3 length is 14 residues. The germline V gene has CDR1 SGHRS and CDR2 YFSETQ. V lost 1 base and J lost 2, with 8 bases in between. Here the CDR3 reads CASSLSSYTDTQYF. CDR3 DNA sequence: TGCGCCAGCAGCTTGTCCTCCTACACAGATACGCAGTATTTT.

The rearrangement links TRBV28 to TRBJ1-4; D is undetermined. Germline V gives CDR1 MDHEN, CDR2 SYDVKM. V was pared by 1 base and J by 5 bases, with 14 bases between. There are 16 residues in the CDR3. CDR3 protein: CASSLFVGITNEKLFF. CDR3 bases: TGTGCCAGCAGTTTATTCGTCGGGATAACAAATGAAAAACTGTTTTTT.

CDR3 coding DNA: TGTGCCAGCAGCCCCGACATGGGCAATCAGCCCCAGCATTTT. Its translation: CASSPDMGNQPQHF. The gene calls are TRBV9 and TRBJ1-5, with D unclear. V was trimmed by 4 bases and J by 2 bases, leaving 10 bases between them. Germline V gives CDR1 SGDLS, CDR2 YYNGEE. There are 14 residues in the CDR3.

The genes are TRBV7-9 and TRBJ2-7, with 16 bases lining up with TRBD2. Trimming at V came to 2 bases and at J to 9 bases, leaving 7 bases not matched to a gene. Per germline, CDR1 SEHNR and CDR2 FQNEAQ (reference sequence). The CDR3 is 16 residues long. This CDR3 is CASSLPGTSGGAGQYF. CDR3 sequence (DNA): TGTGCCAGCAGCTTACCCGGGACTAGCGGGGGGGCAGGGCAGTACTTC.

The rearrangement uses TRBV28 and TRBJ1-5, with D perhaps matching TRBD1 (6 bases). Trimming removed 5 bases at V and 7 bases at J, with 12 bases between. CDR1 and CDR2 (germline): MDHEN, SYDVKM. The CDR3 has 13 amino acids. DNA of the CDR3: TGTGCCAGCAGTCACAGGGTGGTACAGCCCCAGCATTTT. Translated: CASSHRVVQPQHF.

The chain has TRBV5-4 and TRBJ2-4, with TRBD1 matching over 9 bases. CDR1 and CDR2 from the germline V gene are SGHNT and YYREEE (reference sequence). This CDR3 is built from 14 residues. J lost 7 bases, V lost 3 bases, and 5 bases had no gene match. The CDR3 reads CASSSPTGGNIQYF. The CDR3 DNA reads TGTGCCAGCAGCTCCCCGACAGGGGGGAACATTCAGTACTTC.

The chain has TRBV1 and TRBJ2-1; whether TRBD2, the table's D call, matches the DNA was not checked. TRBV1 corresponds to a pseudogene. CDR3 length equals 17 residues. CDR3 amino acids: CTSSQDSLAGGPDEQFF. The CDR3 DNA sequence: TGCACCAGCAGCCAAGATAGTTTAGCGGGGGGGCCCGATGAGCAGTTCTTC.

The rearrangement joins TRBV11-2 to TRBJ2-3; 11 bases match TRBD2. After removal of 5 bases from V and 2 bases from J, the junction contained 6 bases not matched to a gene. The V gene's germline CDR1 is SGHAT and CDR2 FQNNGV. This CDR3 has 16 residues. The CDR3: CASSPLAGATTDTQYF. CDR3 coding DNA: TGTGCCAGCAGCCCACTAGCGGGGGCGACCACAGATACGCAGTATTTT.

The rearrangement joins TRBV6-5 to TRBJ1-5, with D uncertain. Germline-derived CDR1 and CDR2 are MNHEY and SVGAGI. With 4 bases removed from V and 6 bases from J, the gap between germline ends came to 19 bases. This CDR3 comprises 16 residues. CDR3 in DNA: TGTGCCAGCAGTTCCTCCGCCGGGTCATGGAGTCAGCCCCAGCATTTT. It specifies CASSSSAGSWSQPQHF.

The rearrangement links TRBV28 to TRBJ2-2; 12 nucleotides agree with TRBD1. The CDR3 is made up of 20 amino acids. Germline CDR1 is MDHEN and CDR2 is SYDVKM. V shed 6 bases and J 0 bases; nucleotides not matched to a gene: 14. This chain's CDR3 is CASSSWTPGQGASNTGELFF. DNA of the CDR3: TGTGCCAGCAGCTCCTGGACTCCGGGACAGGGGGCCTCGAACACCGGGGAGCTGTTTTTT.

The chain recombines TRBV28 with TRBJ2-1; 7 bases align to TRBD1. The V and J ends lost 5 bases and 4 bases, in that order; junction bases with no gene match: 8. Germline loops: CDR1 MDHEN, CDR2 SYDVKM. This CDR3 has 15 residues. The CDR3 sequence is CASSLTLTGYNEQFF. The CDR3 region has the DNA TGTGCCAGCAGTCTTACCCTGACAGGGTACAATGAGCAGTTCTTC.

The gene calls are TRBV9 and TRBJ2-5; TRBD2 agrees at 10 bases. This CDR3 comprises 16 residues. The trim removed 3 bases at V and 2 bases at J, leaving 7 bases unmatched. Germline V gene data show CDR1 as SGDLS and CDR2 as YYNGEE. CDR3 nucleotides: TGTGCCAGCAGCGCCGTAGCGGGGGGAATGCAAGAGACCCAGTACTTC. This translates into CASSAVAGGMQETQYF.